The 22 T cell receptor beta chains listed next were all sequenced from one sample in a study of T cell responses to AZD1222 COVID-19 vaccine. Profiled with immunoSEQ multiplex PCR; TCRdb holds only in-frame clones, not every one. This sample has 120,000 to 150,000 clones, with less than 95% found just once. Sequenced material: peripheral blood, taken 28 days after the second dose of the MenACWY control vaccine. These receptors all stem from an adult who received the MenACWY meningococcal vaccine as a control.

The J gene is TRBJ2-3, the V gene TRBV15; 10 nucleotides match TRBD1. Germline values: CDR1 LNHNV, CDR2 YYDKDF (reference sequence). There are 16 residues in the CDR3. Losses at the gene ends were 0 bases for V and 4 bases for J; bases not matched to a gene: 4. The CDR3 spells CATSREAGQGSDTQYF. The CDR3 DNA follows: TGTGCCACCAGCAGAGAGGCGGGACAGGGGTCAGATACGCAGTATTTT.

The chain joins TRBV15 to TRBJ2-7; TRBD2 might be the D (6 bases). V was cut by 0 bases and J by 5 bases, with 14 bases left in between. The germline V gene has CDR1 LNHNV and CDR2 YYDKDF (reference sequence). The CDR3 is made up of 15 amino acids. CDR3 sequence reads: CATSRDRSGGHEQYF. The DNA for the CDR3 is TGTGCCACCAGCAGAGATCGTTCAGGAGGGCACGAGCAGTACTTC.

This sequence joins TRBV19 and TRBJ1-1; the match to TRBD1 covers 7 bases. The CDR3 has 15 residues. V lost 6 bases to trimming and J lost 2 bases; unmatched junction nucleotides: 9. Germline lookup yields CDR1 LNHDA and CDR2 SQIVND (reference sequence). This chain's CDR3 is CASSLQGSANTEAFF. The DNA of the CDR3 is TGTGCCAGTAGCCTACAGGGGTCCGCTAACACTGAAGCTTTCTTT.

V and J are TRBV6-5 and TRBJ1-1, with TRBD1 matching 7 bases. The CDR3 contains 14 residues. Trimming removed 8 bases from V and 4 bases from J; junction bases left unmatched: 10. Germline V gene data show CDR1 as MNHEY and CDR2 as SVGAGI. CDR3: CASGRTGRGTEAFF. The CDR3 nucleotides are TGTGCCAGCGGACGGACAGGCCGGGGCACTGAAGCTTTCTTT.

This rearrangement joins TRBV9 to TRBJ1-1; D gene ambiguous. The CDR3 has 14 amino acids. The germline CDR1 and CDR2 sequences are SGDLS and YYNGEE. Trimming pared 1 base from V and 4 bases from J, leaving 11 bases between. The chain's CDR3 is CASSVTSESTEAFF. CDR3 DNA sequence: TGTGCCAGCAGCGTAACGTCGGAGAGCACTGAAGCTTTCTTT.

This chain uses TRBV24-1 with TRBJ2-7; the match to TRBD1 covers 9 bases. Losses at the gene ends were 2 bases for V and 7 bases for J; bases not matched to a gene: 8. CDR1 KGHDR and CDR2 SFDVKD come from the germline V gene. The CDR3 sequence is 15 residues long. CDR3 nucleotide sequence: TGTGCCACCAGTGATTCGACAGGGGGTTTTTGGGAGCAGTACTTC. Translating gives CATSDSTGGFWEQYF.

The V call is TRBV27, the J call TRBJ2-7; D possibly corresponds to TRBD2 (6 bases). This CDR3 spans 17 amino acids. CDR1 is MNHEY and CDR2 is SMNVEV in the germline V gene (reference sequence). Between the trimmed V and J ends, which lost 0 bases and 0 bases, there was a span of 15 bases. In nucleotides, the CDR3 is TGTGCCAGCAGTTTATCGGCCCCTAGCGTGAGCTCCTACGAGCAGTACTTC. This sequence encodes CASSLSAPSVSSYEQYF.

The J gene is TRBJ2-1, the V gene TRBV4-3, with D hard to call. This CDR3 has 14 residues. Germline-derived CDR1 and CDR2 are LGHNA and YSLEER. The V gene lost 5 bases and the J gene lost 6 bases, with 14 bases spanning the gap. The CDR3 coding sequence is TGCGCCAGCAGCTCAGGCGCGCTCGCCAATGAGCAGTTCTTC. As protein: CASSSGALANEQFF.

This clone was detected once. V usage is TRBV6-4 and J usage is TRBJ1-2; perhaps TRBD1 as D (6 bases). CDR1 and CDR2 from the germline V gene are MRHNA and SNTAGT. This CDR3 is 14 amino acids long. Deletions cut 7 bases from V and 3 bases from J, with 15 bases between. In DNA form, the CDR3 reads TGTGCCAGCAAAGCAGGGGCTAGCGACTATGGCTACACCTTC. This codes for CASKAGASDYGYTF.

The chain employs TRBV30 and TRBJ2-7, with D maybe TRBD1 (5 bases). This CDR3 is built from 13 residues. Per germline, CDR1 GTSNPN and CDR2 SVGIG (reference sequence). V was trimmed by 4 bases and J by 4 bases, leaving 14 bases between them. CDR3 amino acids: CAWNPPGLYEQYF. The DNA of the CDR3 is TGTGCCTGGAACCCTCCAGGGCTTTACGAGCAGTACTTC.

This chain joins TRBV18 and TRBJ2-1; D is ambiguous. The CDR3 sequence is 12 residues long. Germline V gene sequence: CDR1 KGHSH, CDR2 LQKENI. Between the trimmed V and J ends, which lost 6 bases and 10 bases, there was a span of 13 bases. As DNA, the CDR3 is TGTGCCAGCTCGCTCCTAGGTGCGGAGCAGTTCTTC. It codes for CASSLLGAEQFF.

CDR3 in amino acids: CASSPAGGVTGANVLTF. The CDR3 nucleotides read TGTGCCAGCAGCCCCGCGGGTGGGGTGACAGGGGCCAACGTCCTGACTTTC. This chain links TRBV7-6 with TRBJ2-6; TRBD2 might be the D (5 bases). The germline V gene has CDR1 SGHVS and CDR2 FNYEAQ. Trimming left V 5 bases short and J 4 bases short, with 18 bases between. The CDR3 consists of 17 residues.

V and J are TRBV7-9 and TRBJ2-1; possible D gene TRBD2, 6 bases. Germline CDR1 reads SEHNR; CDR2 reads FQNEAQ (reference sequence). Trimming shortened V by 3 bases and J by 9 bases, and 9 bases separated the two germline ends. There are 12 residues in the CDR3. CDR3 coding DNA: TGTGCCAGCAGCTTCGCGGAGGGTGAGCAGTTCTTC. Translation: CASSFAEGEQFF.

J is TRBJ2-5 and V is TRBV6-1, with D hard to call. Germline V CDR1 and CDR2: MNHNS, SASEGT. The CDR3 has 13 amino acids. V was trimmed by 3 bases and J by 2 bases, leaving 7 bases between them. The CDR3 DNA is TGTGCCAGCAGTGATACCAGTCAAGAGACCCAGTACTTC. This gives the protein CASSDTSQETQYF.

The rearrangement links TRBV7-9 to TRBJ2-1; 14 bases map to TRBD2. V was pared by 5 bases and J by 9 bases, with 15 bases of the junction left unmatched. Germline assignment: CDR1 SEHNR and CDR2 FQNEAQ (reference sequence). The CDR3 runs 18 residues. CDR3 sequence (DNA): TGTGCCAGCAGCACCCCTAAACGTTCCGGGACTAGCGGGAGTGAGCAGTTCTTC. Residues: CASSTPKRSGTSGSEQFF.

This clone appeared a single time. The chain has TRBV30 and TRBJ2-6; D is unresolved. CDR1 and CDR2 (germline): GTSNPN, SVGIG (reference sequence). The CDR3 spans 15 residues. V lost 2 bases and J lost 0, with 8 bases in between. CDR3: CAWSLEGSGANVLTF. The DNA for the CDR3 is TGTGCCTGGAGTCTGGAAGGCTCTGGGGCCAACGTCCTGACTTTC.

This clone has only one observation. The CDR3 bases are TGTGCCAGCGCGGGACAGTTAACTGGAGAGCAGTACTTC. Its translation: CASAGQLTGEQYF. This rearrangement joins TRBV12-3 or TRBV12-4 to TRBJ2-7; D might be TRBD1 (7 bases). Trimming shortened V by 8 bases and J by 7 bases, and 18 bases separated the two germline ends. The CDR3 consists of 13 residues.

V usage is TRBV5-1 and J usage is TRBJ2-3, with TRBD1 identical over 8 bases. With V trimmed by 3 bases and J by 3 bases, 6 bases remained unmatched. The CDR3 length is 15 residues. CDR1 is SGHRS, CDR2 YFSETQ, per germline. In DNA form, the CDR3 reads TGCGCCAGCAGCTCCGGACAGGGTAGAACAGATACGCAGTATTTT. Its protein is CASSSGQGRTDTQYF.

The chain couples TRBV14 to TRBJ2-7, with D unclear. The germline CDR1 and CDR2 sequences are SGHDN and FVKESK. Trimming took 3 bases from V and 2 from J, leaving 11 bases between them. CDR3 length equals 14 residues. The CDR3 coding sequence is TGTGCCAGCAGCCATAGTGGGGTGGCCTACGAGCAGTACTTC. This codes for CASSHSGVAYEQYF. Complete variable domain (other parts from reference TRBV14 and TRBJ2-7): EAGVTQFPSHSVIEKGQTVTLRCDPISGHDNLYWYRRVMGKEIKFLLHFVKESKQDESGMPNNRFLAERTGGTYSTLKVQPAELEDSGVYFCASSHSGVAYEQYFGPGTRLTVT.

The V and J genes are TRBV28 and TRBJ2-1, with 10 positions matching TRBD2. V shed 4 bases and J 8 bases; nucleotides not matched to a gene: 11. This CDR3 contains 16 residues. Looked up from germline, CDR1 is MDHEN and CDR2 is SYDVKM. CDR3 amino acids: CASSSPWSGRADEQFF. Here the CDR3 DNA reads TGTGCCAGCAGTTCTCCTTGGAGCGGGAGGGCCGATGAGCAGTTCTTC. The entire variable domain, with the rest obtained from reference TRBV28 and TRBJ2-1, is as follows: DVKVTQSSRYLVKRTGEKVFLECVQDMDHENMFWYRQDPGLGLRLIYFSYDVKMKEKGDIPEGYSVSREKKERFSLILESASTNQTSMYLCASSSPWSGRADEQFFGPGTRLTVL.

The chain is built from TRBV19 and TRBJ1-5; D gene uncertain. V lost 6 bases and J lost 2, with 14 bases in between. This CDR3 has 15 residues. The germline V gene has CDR1 LNHDA and CDR2 SQIVND (reference sequence). The CDR3 protein is CASSNSPRGNQPQHF. The DNA of the CDR3 is TGTGCCAGTAGCAACAGTCCACGGGGCAATCAGCCCCAGCATTTT. Using reference TRBV19 and TRBJ1-5 for the parts outside the CDR3, the full variable domain is DGGITQSPKYLFRKEGQNVTLSCEQNLNHDAMYWYRQDPGQGLRLIYYSQIVNDFQKGDIAEGYSVSREKKESFPLTVTSAQKNPTAFYLCASSNSPRGNQPQHFGDGTRLSIL.

The chain has TRBV3-1 (or the pseudogene TRBV3-2) and TRBJ2-2, with D possibly TRBD1 on 5 matching bases. This CDR3 region has 15 residues. Germline values: CDR1 LGHDT, CDR2 YNNKEL (reference sequence). Trimming removed 6 bases from V and 5 bases from J, with 16 bases in between. The CDR3 DNA is TGTGCCAGCAGACCCGACAGAGACGGGACCGGGGAGCTGTTTTTT. Translation gives CASRPDRDGTGELFF.